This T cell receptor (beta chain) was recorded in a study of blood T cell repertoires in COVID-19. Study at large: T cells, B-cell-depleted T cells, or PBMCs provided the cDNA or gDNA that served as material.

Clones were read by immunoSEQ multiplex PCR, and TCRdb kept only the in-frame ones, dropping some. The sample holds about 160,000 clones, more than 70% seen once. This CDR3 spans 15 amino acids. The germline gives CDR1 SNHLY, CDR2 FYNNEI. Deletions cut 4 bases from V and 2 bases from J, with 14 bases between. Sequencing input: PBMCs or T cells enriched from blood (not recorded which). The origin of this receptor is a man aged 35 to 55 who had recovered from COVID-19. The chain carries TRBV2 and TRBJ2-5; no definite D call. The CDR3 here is CASSGRTTVQETQYF. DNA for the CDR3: TGTGCCAGCAGTGGAAGAACTACTGTACAAGAGACCCAGTACTTC.